These T cell receptor beta chains were read from a single sample in a study of PD-1 blockade in classical Hodgkin lymphoma. Measured with immunoSEQ multiplex PCR; TCRdb has only the in-frame clones, and not every one. Of approximately 70,000 clones listed, roughly 91% are singletons. Source: peripheral blood mononuclear cells (PBMCs), taken at baseline. The receptors derive from a human donor with classical Hodgkin lymphoma. CDR3s include the opening cysteine and the closing phenylalanine or tryptophan. A D gene is named only where the DNA matches it firmly. Clone sizes are given selectively: once, few, many, or a class where the clone is expanded.

V gene	D gene	clone size	J gene	CDR3 protein	CDR3 DNA
TRBV5-1	TRBD2	-	TRBJ2-5	CASSLAAAGGSLRGETQYF	TGCGCCAGCAGCTTGGCCGCAGCGGGGGGTTCCTTGCGAGGGGAGACCCAGTACTTC
TRBV11-3	TRBD2	-	TRBJ2-1	CASSFAGGSYNEQFF	TGTGCCAGCAGCTTCGCGGGAGGCTCCTACAATGAGCAGTTCTTC
TRBV7-6	TRBD1	-	TRBJ2-2	CASSFRDRINTGELFF	TGTGCCAGCAGCTTCCGGGACAGAATAAACACCGGGGAGCTGTTTTTT
TRBV5-4	TRBD2	-	TRBJ2-7	CASSPRLAGSPYEQYF	TGTGCCAGCAGCCCCCGACTAGCGGGATCACCTTACGAGCAGTACTTC
TRBV29-1	-	-	TRBJ2-6	CRERSVLTF	TGCAGAGAAAGGTCCGTCCTGACTTTC
TRBV7-9	-	few	TRBJ2-6	CASSTGAGANVLTF	TGTGCCAGCAGCACGGGTGCTGGGGCCAACGTCCTGACTTTC
TRBV9	-	-	TRBJ1-1	CASSVGPLNTEAFF	TGTGCCAGCAGCGTAGGGCCACTTAACACTGAAGCTTTCTTT
TRBV5-1	TRBD2	-	TRBJ2-7	CASSLRGDDYEQYF	TGCGCCAGCAGCTTGCGGGGGGACGACTACGAGCAGTACTTC
TRBV5-4	-	-	TRBJ2-7	CASSTGGGTSYEQYF	TGTGCCAGCAGCACCGGGGGAGGGACATCCTACGAGCAGTACTTC
TRBV6-1	-	-	TRBJ1-1	CASRRQTGPKTEAFF	TGTGCCAGCAGACGTCAGACGGGCCCCAAGACTGAAGCTTTCTTT
TRBV21-1	-	-	TRBJ2-7	CASSRRPFSYEQYF	TGTGCCAGCAGCAGGAGACCCTTCTCCTACGAGCAGTACTTC
TRBV5-1	TRBD1	-	TRBJ2-6	CASSLEGTGPRYGANVLTF	TGCGCCAGCAGCTTGGAGGGGACAGGGCCTCGGTATGGGGCCAACGTCCTGACTTTC
TRBV2	TRBD1	-	TRBJ1-5	CASRGIGTAGNQPQHF	TGTGCCAGCAGGGGAATCGGGACAGCGGGAAATCAGCCCCAGCATTTT
TRBV19	-	-	TRBJ1-5	CASSIGNQPQHF	TGTGCCAGTAGTATAGGCAACCAGCCCCAGCATTTT
TRBV27	-	-	TRBJ1-5	CASRGSHSNQPQHF	TGTGCCAGCAGGGGCAGTCATAGCAATCAGCCCCAGCATTTT
TRBV19	-	-	TRBJ2-7	CASSTSTPGEQYF	TGTGCCAGTAGTACCTCGACCCCCGGCGAGCAGTACTTC
TRBV2	-	few	TRBJ2-2	CASAQGGGAPGELFF	TGTGCCAGCGCCCAGGGAGGGGGCGCCCCCGGGGAGCTGTTTTTT
TRBV19	-	-	TRBJ1-1	CASSIGSRAVSNTEAFF	TGTGCCAGTAGTATCGGTTCTCGGGCAGTTTCGAACACTGAAGCTTTCTTT
TRBV11-2	-	-	TRBJ2-2	CASSLFWGAGTGELFF	TGTGCCAGCAGCTTATTCTGGGGGGCGGGCACCGGGGAGCTGTTTTTT
TRBV7-9	-	-	TRBJ2-7	CASSHGVGAGDSGTYEQYF	TGTGCCAGCAGCCACGGAGTCGGGGCGGGGGACAGTGGAACCTACGAGCAGTACTTC
TRBV9	-	-	TRBJ1-1	CASSDLLTENTEAFF	TGTGCCAGCAGCGACCTTTTGACAGAGAACACTGAAGCTTTCTTT
TRBV4-3	TRBD2	-	TRBJ2-7	CASSLRTSGYEQYF	TGCGCCAGCAGCCTCCGGACTAGCGGATACGAGCAGTACTTC
TRBV6-6	-	-	TRBJ2-7	CASSYSVEQYF	TGTGCCAGCAGTTACTCAGTGGAGCAGTACTTC
TRBV6-5	-	few	TRBJ1-3	CASSSGGTSSGNTIYF	TGTGCCAGCAGTTCGGGGGGGACGAGCTCTGGAAACACCATATATTTT
TRBV28	-	once	TRBJ2-7	CASRTEPYEQYF	TGTGCCAGCAGGACAGAACCCTACGAGCAGTACTTC
TRBV7-8	TRBD1	-	TRBJ2-7	CASSLTRTGHLHEQYF	TGTGCCAGCAGCCTAACAAGGACAGGTCACCTCCACGAGCAGTACTTC
TRBV5-5	-	-	TRBJ1-1	CASSLWAGETEAFF	TGTGCCAGCAGCTTATGGGCAGGGGAGACTGAAGCTTTCTTT
TRBV7-9	-	-	TRBJ2-2	CASSPPSGELFF	TGTGCCAGCAGCCCCCCCTCCGGGGAGCTGTTTTTT
TRBV6-5	-	once	TRBJ1-6	CASSLTLNSPLHF	TGTGCCAGCAGTCTCACGCTTAATTCACCCCTCCACTTT
TRBV4-2	TRBD2	-	TRBJ2-3	CASSPYNSGTSGHTDTQYF	TGTGCCAGCAGCCCTTATAACTCCGGGACTAGCGGGCACACAGATACGCAGTATTTT
TRBV2	TRBD1	-	TRBJ2-1	CASSQGPDTGEKFF	TGTGCCAGCAGTCAAGGCCCCGATACAGGGGAGAAGTTCTTC
TRBV6-4	-	-	TRBJ1-1	CASSEGTPNTEAFF	TGTGCCAGCAGTGAGGGGACACCGAACACTGAAGCTTTCTTT
TRBV27	-	few	TRBJ1-5	CASSLSNNQPQHF	TGTGCCAGCAGTTTATCCAACAATCAGCCCCAGCATTTT
TRBV6-5	TRBD1	-	TRBJ1-2	CASRWTGGGYTF	TGTGCCAGCAGATGGACAGGGGGGGGCTACACCTTC
TRBV27	TRBD2	once	TRBJ2-7	CASSLLAGGPVEQYF	TGTGCCAGCAGTTTGCTAGCGGGAGGGCCTGTCGAGCAGTACTTC
TRBV2	TRBD1	once	TRBJ2-1	CASSEGGQGFYEQFF	TGTGCCAGCAGTGAGGGGGGACAGGGGTTTTATGAGCAGTTCTTC
TRBV9	TRBD2	-	TRBJ2-3	CASSARTSAADTQYF	TGTGCCAGCAGCGCCCGGACTAGCGCCGCAGATACGCAGTATTTT
TRBV5-1	TRBD2	-	TRBJ2-1	CASSFSGGLYNEQFF	TGCGCCAGCAGCTTTAGCGGGGGGCTCTACAATGAGCAGTTCTTC
TRBV18	TRBD1	-	TRBJ1-4	CASSLKPGQGLGEKLFF	TGTGCCAGCTCATTAAAGCCGGGACAGGGGTTGGGTGAAAAACTGTTTTTT
TRBV4-2	-	-	TRBJ1-2	CASSQDDLGGYTF	TGTGCCAGCAGCCAAGATGATCTGGGGGGCTACACCTTC
TRBV10-3	-	few	TRBJ1-1	CAISTERNTEAFF	TGTGCCATCTCGACAGAGAGGAACACTGAAGCTTTCTTT
TRBV28	-	-	TRBJ1-2	CATAKANYGYTF	TGTGCCACTGCCAAAGCTAACTATGGCTACACCTTC